The entry that follows covers one T cell receptor beta chain sequence. Its specificity is not known. The CDR3 is made up of 15 amino acids. Germline loops: CDR1 DFQATT, CDR2 SNEGSKA (reference sequence). The V end lost 0 bases, the J end lost 1 base, and 12 bases lay between the germline ends. Sequenced with the Oncomine TCR Beta short-read assay was DNA taken from cultured CD4+ T cells. In TCRdb, the PCR reads were re-called with MiXCR into one record per CDR3 protein. The sample holds tens of thousands of distinct CDR3 sequences, less than 45% seen once. Time point indicated: late sampling 161 to 241 days after vaccination in a few convalescent patients. Treatment here: roughly nine-day PBMC culture with coronavirus spike peptide pools or control peptides (ViraFEST assay). The record originates from a study of vaccination and CD4 T cells after COVID-19.

The chain uses TRBV20-1 and TRBJ2-5; D possibly corresponds to TRBD1 (6 bases). Sequenced here: CD4+ T cells from blood, cultured in vitro, sampled about 7 months after SARS-CoV-2 vaccination. The receptor comes from a human donor who had recovered from COVID-19. The CDR3 loop reads CSARDPKTGQETQYF. CDR3 bases: TGCAGTGCTAGAGATCCCAAGACAGGCCAAGAGACCCAGTACTTC.